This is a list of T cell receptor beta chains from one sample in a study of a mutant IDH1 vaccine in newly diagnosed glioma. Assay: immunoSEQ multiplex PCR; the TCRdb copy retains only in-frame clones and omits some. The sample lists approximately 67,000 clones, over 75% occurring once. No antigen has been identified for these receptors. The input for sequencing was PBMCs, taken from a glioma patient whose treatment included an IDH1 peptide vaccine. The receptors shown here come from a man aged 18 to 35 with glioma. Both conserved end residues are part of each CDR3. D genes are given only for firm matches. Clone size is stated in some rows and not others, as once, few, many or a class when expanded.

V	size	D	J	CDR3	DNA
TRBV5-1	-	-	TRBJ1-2	CASSLVGRARSGGGYTF	TGCGCCAGCAGCTTGGTGGGCAGGGCCCGCTCCGGGGGCGGCTACACCTTC
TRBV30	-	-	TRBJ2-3	CAWKGGRADTQYF	TGTGCCTGGAAAGGCGGAAGAGCGGATACGCAGTATTTT
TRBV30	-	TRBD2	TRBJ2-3	CASLTSRFTDTQYF	TGTGCCTCCCTGACTAGCAGATTCACAGATACGCAGTATTTT
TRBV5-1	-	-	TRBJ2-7	CASSLPTGPSYEQYF	TGCGCCAGCAGCTTGCCAACAGGCCCATCCTACGAGCAGTACTTC
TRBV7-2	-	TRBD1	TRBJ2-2	CASSGRQGTGELFF	TGTGCCAGCAGCGGAAGACAGGGTACCGGGGAGCTGTTTTTT
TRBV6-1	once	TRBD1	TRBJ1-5	CASSGGGLNRGSAQPQHF	TGTGCCAGCAGTGGTGGGGGGTTAAACAGGGGGTCTGCTCAGCCCCAGCATTTT
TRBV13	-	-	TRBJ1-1	CASSLMRFGGEAFF	TGTGCCAGCAGCTTAATGCGATTCGGGGGTGAAGCTTTCTTT
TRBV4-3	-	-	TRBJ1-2	CASSQESGGRDYGYTF	TGCGCCAGCAGCCAAGAGTCGGGGGGGCGCGACTATGGCTACACCTTC
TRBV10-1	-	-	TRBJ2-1	CASSYNEQFF	TGCGCCAGCAGCTACAATGAGCAGTTCTTC
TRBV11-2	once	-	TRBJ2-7	CASSLDGDEQYF	TGTGCCAGCAGCTTAGATGGGGACGAGCAGTACTTC
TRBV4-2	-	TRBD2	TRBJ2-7	CASSQELAGYYEQYF	TGTGCCAGCAGCCAAGAGCTAGCGGGATACTACGAGCAGTACTTC
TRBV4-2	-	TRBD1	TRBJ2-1	CASSRDSSNEQFF	TGTGCCAGCAGCCGGGACAGCTCCAATGAGCAGTTCTTC
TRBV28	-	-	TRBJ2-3	CATGGRHPTDTQYF	TGTGCTACAGGCGGGCGCCACCCCACAGATACGCAGTATTTT
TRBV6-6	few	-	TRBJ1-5	CASSPGLINQPQHF	TGTGCCAGCAGCCCGGGACTGATAAATCAGCCCCAGCATTTT
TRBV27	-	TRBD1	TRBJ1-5	CASSLWGPGGGQPQHF	TGTGCCAGCAGTTTATGGGGGCCAGGGGGCGGTCAGCCCCAGCATTTT
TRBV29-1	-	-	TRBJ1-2	CSVEGRRGSSAMYGYTF	TGCAGCGTTGAAGGGCGAAGGGGCTCCTCCGCCATGTATGGCTACACCTTC
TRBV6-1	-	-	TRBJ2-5	CASSALSIETQYF	TGTGCCAGCAGCGCTCTATCTATAGAGACCCAGTACTTC
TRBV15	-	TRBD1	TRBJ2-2	CATSRVLGDRDTGELFF	TGTGCCACCAGCAGAGTACTAGGGGACAGAGACACCGGGGAGCTGTTTTTT
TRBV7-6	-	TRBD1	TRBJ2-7	CASSHRTGEAYEQYF	TGTGCCAGCAGCCATCGGACAGGCGAAGCCTACGAGCAGTACTTC
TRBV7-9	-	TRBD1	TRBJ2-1	CGLDRGDNEQFF	TGTGGGCTGGACAGGGGGGACAATGAGCAGTTCTTC
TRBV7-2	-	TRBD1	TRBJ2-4	CASSLGQGKLAKNIQYF	TGTGCCAGCAGCTTGGGACAGGGTAAATTAGCCAAAAACATTCAGTACTTC
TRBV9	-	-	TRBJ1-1	CASSLTAMNTEAFF	TGTGCCAGCAGCTTGACAGCGATGAACACTGAAGCTTTCTTT
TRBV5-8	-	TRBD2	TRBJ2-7	CASSLSGMEEQYF	TGTGCCAGCAGCTTGAGCGGGATGGAGGAGCAGTACTTC
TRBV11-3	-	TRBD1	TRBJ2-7	CASAAGRTGTYEQYF	TGTGCCTCAGCAGCCGGCAGGACAGGGACATACGAGCAGTACTTC
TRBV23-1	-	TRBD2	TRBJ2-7	CASSRGTSGPISYEQYF	TGCGCCAGCAGTCGGGGGACTAGCGGGCCAATCTCCTACGAGCAGTACTTC
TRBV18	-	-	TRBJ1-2	CASSPDSSLRYGYTF	TGTGCCAGCTCACCTGACAGTTCCCTCCGCTATGGCTACACCTTC
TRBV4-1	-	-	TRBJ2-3	CASTPRTGTQAKYSTDTQYF	TGCGCCAGCACTCCCCGAACAGGGACCCAAGCGAAATATAGCACAGATACGCAGTATTTT
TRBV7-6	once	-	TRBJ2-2	CASSSPGAGELFF	TGTGCCAGCAGCTCGCCGGGGGCCGGGGAGCTGTTTTTT
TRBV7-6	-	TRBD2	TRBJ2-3	CASSGLGALFGMDTQYF	TGTGCCAGCAGCGGACTAGGGGCCTTGTTTGGGATGGATACGCAGTATTTT
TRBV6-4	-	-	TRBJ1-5	CASSVWAGHQPQHF	TGTGCCAGCAGTGTATGGGCAGGCCATCAGCCCCAGCATTTT
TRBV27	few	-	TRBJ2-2	CASSFDRTGELFF	TGTGCCAGCAGTTTCGACCGGACCGGGGAGCTGTTTTTT
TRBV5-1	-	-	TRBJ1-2	CASSETRNYGYTF	TGCGCCAGCAGCGAGACGCGAAACTATGGCTACACCTTC
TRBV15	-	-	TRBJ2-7	CATSTRQVNAVYEQYF	TGTGCCACCAGCACCCGACAGGTTAACGCTGTTTACGAGCAGTACTTC
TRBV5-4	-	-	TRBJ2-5	CASSLESGLKTQYF	TGTGCCAGCAGCTTGGAGAGCGGTTTGAAGACCCAGTACTTC
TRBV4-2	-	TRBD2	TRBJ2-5	CASSQEAGGRRETQYF	TGTGCCAGCAGCCAAGAGGCGGGCGGGAGACGTGAGACCCAGTACTTC
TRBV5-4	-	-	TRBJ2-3	CASSTDPGTDTQYF	TGTGCCAGCAGCACGGACCCGGGCACAGATACGCAGTATTTT
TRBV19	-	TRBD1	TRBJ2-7	CASSTRTGSSYEQYF	TGTGCCAGTAGTACCCGGACAGGGAGCTCCTACGAGCAGTACTTC
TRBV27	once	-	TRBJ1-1	CASKSGPAEAFF	TGTGCCAGCAAGAGCGGTCCAGCTGAAGCTTTCTTT
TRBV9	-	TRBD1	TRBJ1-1	CASSVTGHMNTEAFF	TGTGCCAGCAGCGTGACAGGGCACATGAACACTGAAGCTTTCTTT
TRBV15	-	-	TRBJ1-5	CATSREWTVNQPQHF	TGTGCCACCAGCAGAGAATGGACAGTAAATCAGCCCCAGCATTTT
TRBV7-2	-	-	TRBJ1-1	CASSLARVDEAFF	TGTGCCAGCAGCTTAGCGAGGGTGGATGAAGCTTTCTTT
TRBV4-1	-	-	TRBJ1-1	CASSHPNKETEAFF	TGCGCCAGCAGCCACCCCAACAAAGAAACTGAAGCTTTCTTT
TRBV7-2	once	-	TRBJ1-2	CASSPAGLNGAYTF	TGTGCCAGCAGCCCCGCAGGATTGAATGGGGCTTACACCTTC